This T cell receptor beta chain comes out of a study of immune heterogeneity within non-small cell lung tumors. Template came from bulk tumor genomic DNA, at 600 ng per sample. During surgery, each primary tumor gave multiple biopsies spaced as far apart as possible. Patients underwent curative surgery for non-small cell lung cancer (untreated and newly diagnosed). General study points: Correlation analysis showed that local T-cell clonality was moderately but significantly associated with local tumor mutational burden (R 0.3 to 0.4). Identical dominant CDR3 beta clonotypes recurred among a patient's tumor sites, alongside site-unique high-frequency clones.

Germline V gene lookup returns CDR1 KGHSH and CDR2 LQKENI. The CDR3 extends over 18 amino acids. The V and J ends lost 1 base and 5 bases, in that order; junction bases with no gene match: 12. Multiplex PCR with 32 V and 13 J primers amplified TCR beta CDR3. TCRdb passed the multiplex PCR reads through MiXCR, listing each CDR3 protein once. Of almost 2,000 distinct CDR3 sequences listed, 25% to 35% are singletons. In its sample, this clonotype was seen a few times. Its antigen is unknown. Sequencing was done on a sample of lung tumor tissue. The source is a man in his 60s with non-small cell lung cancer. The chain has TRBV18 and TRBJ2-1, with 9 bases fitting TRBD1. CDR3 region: CASSPLDNRDRAHNEQFF. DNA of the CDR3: TGTGCCAGCTCACCACTTGATAACCGGGACAGGGCACACAATGAGCAGTTCTTC.